The clone carrying this TCR beta chain was detected only a few times. With V trimmed by 1 base and J by 12 bases, 5 bases remained unmatched. The CDR3 loop spans 12 amino acids. Germline CDR1 MNHNS, CDR2 SASEGT. These data come from a study of blood T cell repertoires in COVID-19. Whole-study context: Acute and convalescent COVID-19 samples came from the United States, Italy and Spain. In each case, the material was cDNA or gDNA derived from T cells, B-cell-depleted T cells, or PBMCs.

In the original processing: Amplification with reference gene primers provided the estimates of nucleated cell counts. Sequencing was performed with immunoSEQ multiplex PCR; in TCRdb, only in-frame clones are kept and a portion is missing. Clone size and the V and J calls come from that table; the DNA yielded D and trimming. Of 45,000 to 55,000 clones listed, roughly 84% were seen once; the top ten hold approximately 10%. The sample was peripheral blood. The receptor comes from a man aged 70-80 years with active COVID-19. The gene calls are TRBV6-1 and TRBJ2-7, with 8 bases that match TRBD1. The DNA of the CDR3 is TGTGCCAGCAGTGAAGGCCGACAGGGGTGGTACTTC. Translation: CASSEGRQGWYF.